These T cell receptor beta chains were read from a single sample in a study of cytomegalovirus exposure and HLA in healthy donors. Method: immunoSEQ multiplex PCR; TCRdb's copy keeps in-frame clones and lacks some. The sample records about 180,000 clones, more than 65% being singletons. Sequenced material: PBMCs. The receptors shown here come from a man aged 25-40 years in good health and CMV-seronegative. CDR3s include the opening cysteine and the closing phenylalanine or tryptophan. D genes are given only for firm matches. The listing skips clone size in some rows; elsewhere it reads once, few, many or a size class.

V,D,J,size,DNA,CDR3
TRBV4-2,NA,TRBJ1-2,NA,TGTGCCAGCAGCCAAGAGGCAGTGCCCAACTATGGCTACACCTTC,CASSQEAVPNYGYTF
TRBV5-1,NA,TRBJ2-7,NA,TGCGCCAGCAGACAGGACAGCTACGAGCAGTACTTC,CASRQDSYEQYF
TRBV7-7,NA,TRBJ2-5,NA,TGTGCTAGCAGCTACCCGGGAAACCAAGAGACCCAGTACTTC,CASSYPGNQETQYF
TRBV4-2,NA,TRBJ2-3,NA,TGTGCCAGCAGCCAGAGCATTACCACAGATACGCAGTATTTT,CASSQSITTDTQYF
TRBV4-1,NA,TRBJ2-3,NA,TGCGCCAGCAGCTTAACTAGCACAGATACGCAGTATTTT,CASSLTSTDTQYF
TRBV5-4,TRBD1,TRBJ1-4,NA,TGTGCCAGCAGCGGACAGGGGGTTAATGAAAAACTGTTTTTT,CASSGQGVNEKLFF
TRBV10-3,TRBD1,TRBJ1-2,NA,TGTGCCATCAGTGAGGCGGGGACAGCATTAAAGGGCTACACCTTC,CAISEAGTALKGYTF
TRBV28,NA,TRBJ1-1,NA,TGTGCCAGCAGCCGGGGATACACTGAAGCTTTCTTT,CASSRGYTEAFF
TRBV6-6,NA,TRBJ1-1,NA,TGTGCCAGCAGTGGAAAATTGGCAGGGGAAACTGAAGCTTTCTTT,CASSGKLAGETEAFF
TRBV7-7,TRBD1,TRBJ2-4,NA,TGTGCTAGCAGCTTGACAGGGCTTCTAGCCAAAAACATTCAGTACTTC,CASSLTGLLAKNIQYF
TRBV28,TRBD1,TRBJ1-2,once,TGTGCCAGCAGTTTAGGACAGGGGACTGGCTACACCTTC,CASSLGQGTGYTF
TRBV4-3,TRBD1,TRBJ1-1,NA,TGCGCCAGCAGCCAAGATATGACAGGGTCTTCGAACACTGAAGCTTTCTTT,CASSQDMTGSSNTEAFF
TRBV4-1,NA,TRBJ1-4,NA,TGCGCCAGCAGCCAAGATGCGAGGGTTACAGCTAATGAAAAACTGTTTTTT,CASSQDARVTANEKLFF
TRBV7-2,TRBD2,TRBJ2-2,NA,TGTGCCAGCAGCAAAGGACTAGCGGGTGGGACCGGGGAGCTGTTTTTT,CASSKGLAGGTGELFF
TRBV2,NA,TRBJ2-7,NA,TGTGCCAGCAGTGAGGTGCAGGGTTCCTACGAGCAGTACTTC,CASSEVQGSYEQYF
TRBV4-3,NA,TRBJ2-7,once,TGCGCCAGCAGCCAAGATACCAGGGAAGCCTACGAGCAGTACTTC,CASSQDTREAYEQYF
TRBV2,NA,TRBJ1-2,NA,TGTGCCAGCAGTGAAAAGACAGGAGCGTATGGCTACACCTTC,CASSEKTGAYGYTF
TRBV7-8,TRBD1,TRBJ2-7,once,TGTGCCAGCAGCTCGCGGGACAGGGCCAGCTACGAGCAGTACTTC,CASSSRDRASYEQYF
TRBV9,NA,TRBJ1-1,NA,TGTGCCAGCAGTGGGCAGGCCCTGGGGAACACTGAAGCTTTCTTT,CASSGQALGNTEAFF
TRBV28,NA,TRBJ1-4,NA,TGTGCCAGCAGTTTGACGGGGAGGGTACATGAAAAACTGTTTTTT,CASSLTGRVHEKLFF
TRBV21-1,NA,TRBJ1-5,NA,TGTGCCAGCAGCAGCCGAATCGGGGGGGGAGGGGATAGCAATCAGCCCCAGCATTTT,CASSSRIGGGGDSNQPQHF
TRBV21-1,NA,TRBJ2-1,NA,TGTGCCAGCACCCCGTGGACTAGCGAACCTTTCTACAATGAGCAGTTCTTC,CASTPWTSEPFYNEQFF
TRBV19,NA,TRBJ1-2,NA,TGTGCCAGTAGCAGAGGCCAGGGCTGGGTAGGGGGCTACACCTTC,CASSRGQGWVGGYTF
TRBV6-5,TRBD1,TRBJ1-6,NA,TGTGCCAGCAGTTTTCGGACAGGGCCCTATAATTCACCCCTCCACTTT,CASSFRTGPYNSPLHF
TRBV28,TRBD2,TRBJ2-7,NA,TGTGCCACCAAAACTAGCGGGTACGAGCAGTACTTC,CATKTSGYEQYF
TRBV18,NA,TRBJ1-4,NA,TGTGCCAGCTCACCCGGAGCAGGGGTTGCTAATGAAAAACTGTTTTTT,CASSPGAGVANEKLFF
TRBV10-3,TRBD2,TRBJ2-5,NA,TGTGCCATCAAGGGCAGTGGGAGGGAAGAGACCCAGTACTTC,CAIKGSGREETQYF
TRBV5-5,NA,TRBJ1-5,NA,TGTGCCAGCACCCCCCTTCTCGGGGAAGGGTGGCCCCAGCATTTT,CASTPLLGEGWPQHF
TRBV6-1,TRBD1,TRBJ1-2,NA,TGTGCCAGCAGTGAAGACAGGGGAACGGGTGGCTACACCTTC,CASSEDRGTGGYTF
TRBV7-9,TRBD1,TRBJ1-6,NA,TGTGCCAGCAGCACAGGGACAGTAAATTCACCCCTCCACTTT,CASSTGTVNSPLHF
TRBV28,TRBD1,TRBJ2-7,NA,TGTGCCACCTCGGGACAGTCCTACGAGCAGTACTTC,CATSGQSYEQYF
TRBV19,NA,TRBJ1-5,NA,TGTGCCAGTAGTATAGGGCAGGTGGTCAATCAGCCCCAGCATTTT,CASSIGQVVNQPQHF
TRBV30,TRBD1,TRBJ2-5,NA,TGTGCCTGGAGTGAAGGGACAGGGTGGGAGACCCAGTACTTC,CAWSEGTGWETQYF
TRBV28,TRBD2,TRBJ2-7,NA,TGTGCCAGCAGAGGGACTAGCGGGAGGGAGCAGTACTTC,CASRGTSGREQYF
TRBV5-6,NA,TRBJ1-2,once,TGTGCCAGCAGCCGGTGGGGCAGTAACTATGGCTACACCTTC,CASSRWGSNYGYTF
TRBV19,NA,TRBJ2-2,NA,TGTGCCAGTAGTATTCAGGGGTTAAGCGGGGAGCTGTTTTTT,CASSIQGLSGELFF
TRBV30,NA,TRBJ1-2,NA,TGTGCCTGGAGTCGTCAGAAGGGCGGGAGCTATGGCTACACCTTC,CAWSRQKGGSYGYTF
TRBV30,NA,TRBJ2-7,NA,TGTGCCTGGGGAAACAGGGACTCCTACGAGCAGTACTTC,CAWGNRDSYEQYF
TRBV4-1,NA,TRBJ2-3,NA,TGCGCCAGCAGCCAGATGGCGGGTTCCACAGATACGCAGTATTTT,CASSQMAGSTDTQYF
TRBV7-6,TRBD2,TRBJ2-7,NA,TGTGCCAGCAGCTTAGCTAGCGGGAGGGCCGTCTACGAGCAGTACTTC,CASSLASGRAVYEQYF